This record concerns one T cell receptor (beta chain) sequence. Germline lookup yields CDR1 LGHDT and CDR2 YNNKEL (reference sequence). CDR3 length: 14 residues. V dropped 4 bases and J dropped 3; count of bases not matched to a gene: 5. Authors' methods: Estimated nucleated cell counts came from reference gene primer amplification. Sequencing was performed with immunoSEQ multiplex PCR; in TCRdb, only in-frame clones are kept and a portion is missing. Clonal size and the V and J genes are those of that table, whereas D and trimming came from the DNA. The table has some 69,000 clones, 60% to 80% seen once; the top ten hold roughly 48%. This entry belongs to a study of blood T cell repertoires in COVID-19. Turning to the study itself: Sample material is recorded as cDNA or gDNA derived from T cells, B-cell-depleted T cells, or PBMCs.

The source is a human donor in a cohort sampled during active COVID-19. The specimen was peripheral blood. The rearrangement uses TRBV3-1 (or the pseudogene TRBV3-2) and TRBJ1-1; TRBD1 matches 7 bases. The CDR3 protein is CASSPADRDTEAFF. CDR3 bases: TGTGCCAGCAGCCCCGCCGACAGGGACACTGAAGCTTTCTTT.